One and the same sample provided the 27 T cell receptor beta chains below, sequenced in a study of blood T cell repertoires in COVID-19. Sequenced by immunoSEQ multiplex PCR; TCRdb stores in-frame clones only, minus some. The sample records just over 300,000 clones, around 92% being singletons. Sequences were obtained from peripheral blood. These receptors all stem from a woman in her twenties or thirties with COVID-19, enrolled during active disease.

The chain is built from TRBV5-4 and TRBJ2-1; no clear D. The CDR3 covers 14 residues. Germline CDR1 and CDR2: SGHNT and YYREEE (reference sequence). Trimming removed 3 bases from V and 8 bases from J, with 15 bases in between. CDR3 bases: TGTGCCAGCAGCTCTGACTCCCGCTTTTATGAGCAGTTCTTC. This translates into CASSSDSRFYEQFF.

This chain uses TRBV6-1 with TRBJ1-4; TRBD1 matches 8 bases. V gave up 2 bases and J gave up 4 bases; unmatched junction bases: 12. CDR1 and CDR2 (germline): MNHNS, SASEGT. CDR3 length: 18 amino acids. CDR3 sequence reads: CASSERGQEFRGNEKLFF. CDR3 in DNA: TGTGCCAGCAGTGAAAGGGGACAGGAATTCAGGGGTAATGAAAAACTGTTTTTT.

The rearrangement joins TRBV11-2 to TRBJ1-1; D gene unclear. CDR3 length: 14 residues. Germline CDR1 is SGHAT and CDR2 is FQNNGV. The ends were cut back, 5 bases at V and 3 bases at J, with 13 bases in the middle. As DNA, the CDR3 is TGTGCCAGCAGCAAGACAACGCCGTACACTGAAGCTTTCTTT. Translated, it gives CASSKTTPYTEAFF.

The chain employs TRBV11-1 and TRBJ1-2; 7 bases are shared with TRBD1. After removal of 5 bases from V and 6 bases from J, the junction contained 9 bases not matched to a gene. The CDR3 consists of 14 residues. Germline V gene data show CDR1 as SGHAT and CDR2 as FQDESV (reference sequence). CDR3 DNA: TGTGCCAGCAGCCTCCTAGACAGGGAACATGGCTACACCTTC. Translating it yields CASSLLDREHGYTF.

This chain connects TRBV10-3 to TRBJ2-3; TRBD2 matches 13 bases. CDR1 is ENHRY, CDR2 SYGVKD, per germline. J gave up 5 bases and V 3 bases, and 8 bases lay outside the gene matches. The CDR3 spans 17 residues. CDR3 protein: CAISDLGLAGERDTQYF. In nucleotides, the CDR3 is TGTGCCATCAGTGACCTCGGACTAGCGGGGGAAAGAGATACGCAGTATTTT.

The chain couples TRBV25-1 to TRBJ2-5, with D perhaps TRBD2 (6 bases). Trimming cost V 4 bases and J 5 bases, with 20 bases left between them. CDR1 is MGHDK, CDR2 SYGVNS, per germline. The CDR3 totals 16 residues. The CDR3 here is CASSAGSQGSSETQYF. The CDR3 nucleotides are TGTGCCAGCAGTGCCGGGAGCCAGGGTAGCTCGGAGACCCAGTACTTC.

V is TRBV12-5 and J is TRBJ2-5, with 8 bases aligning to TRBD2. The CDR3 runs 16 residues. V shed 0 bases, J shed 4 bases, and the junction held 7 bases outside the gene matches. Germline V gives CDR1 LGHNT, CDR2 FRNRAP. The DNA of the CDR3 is TGTGCTAGTGGTTTGGTTTGGGTGAGCGGGGGAGAGACCCAGTACTTC. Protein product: CASGLVWVSGGETQYF.

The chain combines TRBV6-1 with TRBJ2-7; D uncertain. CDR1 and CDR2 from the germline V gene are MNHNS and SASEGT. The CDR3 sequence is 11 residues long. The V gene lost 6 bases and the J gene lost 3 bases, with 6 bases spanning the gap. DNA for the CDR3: TGTGCCAGCAGCCTTAACTACGAGCAGTACTTC. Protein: CASSLNYEQYF.

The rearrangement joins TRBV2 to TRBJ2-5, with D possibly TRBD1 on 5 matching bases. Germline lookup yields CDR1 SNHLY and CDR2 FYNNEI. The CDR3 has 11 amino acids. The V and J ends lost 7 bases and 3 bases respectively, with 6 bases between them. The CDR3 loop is CASKTEETQYF. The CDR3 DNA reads TGTGCCAGCAAGACAGAAGAGACCCAGTACTTC.

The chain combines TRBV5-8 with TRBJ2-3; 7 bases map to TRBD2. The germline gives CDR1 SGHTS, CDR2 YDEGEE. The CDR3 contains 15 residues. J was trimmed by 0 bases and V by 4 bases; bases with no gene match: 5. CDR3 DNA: TGTGCCAGCAGCGGGGGGGTTCAGAGCACAGATACGCAGTATTTT. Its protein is CASSGGVQSTDTQYF.

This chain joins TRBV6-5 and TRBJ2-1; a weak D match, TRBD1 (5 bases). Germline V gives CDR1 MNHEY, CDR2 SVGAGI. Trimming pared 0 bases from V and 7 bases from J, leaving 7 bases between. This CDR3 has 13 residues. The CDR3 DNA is TGTGCCAGCAGTTACTCGGCAGGGAATGAGCAGTTCTTC. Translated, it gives CASSYSAGNEQFF.

The CDR3 sequence: CASSLITPEAFF. CDR3 DNA: TGTGCCAGCAGCTTAATAACTCCTGAAGCTTTCTTT. The chain carries TRBV5-5 and TRBJ1-1, with D hard to call. V lost 2 bases and J lost 6, with 8 bases in between. This CDR3 is built from 12 residues. In germline, CDR1 is SGHKS, CDR2 YYEKEE (reference sequence).

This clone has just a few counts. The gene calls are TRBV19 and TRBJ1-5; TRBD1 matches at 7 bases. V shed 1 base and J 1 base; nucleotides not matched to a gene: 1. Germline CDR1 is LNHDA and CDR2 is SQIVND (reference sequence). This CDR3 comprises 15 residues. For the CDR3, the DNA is TGTGCCAGTAGTATAGGGGGACAGAGCAATCAGCCCCAGCATTTT. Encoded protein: CASSIGGQSNQPQHF.

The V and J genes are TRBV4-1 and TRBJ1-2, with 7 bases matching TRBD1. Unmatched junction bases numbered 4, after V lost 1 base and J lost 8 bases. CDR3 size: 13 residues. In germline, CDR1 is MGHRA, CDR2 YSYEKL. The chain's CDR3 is CASSQAQGQGYTF. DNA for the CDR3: TGCGCCAGCAGCCAAGCTCAGGGACAGGGCTACACCTTC.

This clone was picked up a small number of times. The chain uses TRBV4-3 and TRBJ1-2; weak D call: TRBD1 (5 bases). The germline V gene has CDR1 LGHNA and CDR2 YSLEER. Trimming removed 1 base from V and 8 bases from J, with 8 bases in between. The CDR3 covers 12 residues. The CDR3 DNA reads TGCGCCAGCAGCCAAGGGACATACGGCTACACCTTC. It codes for CASSQGTYGYTF.

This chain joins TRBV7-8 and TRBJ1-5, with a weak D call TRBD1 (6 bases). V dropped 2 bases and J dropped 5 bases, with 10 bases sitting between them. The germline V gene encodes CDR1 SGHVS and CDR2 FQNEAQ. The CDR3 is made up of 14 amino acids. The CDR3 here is CASSLTGFYQPQHF. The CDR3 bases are TGTGCCAGCAGCTTAACAGGGTTCTATCAGCCCCAGCATTTT.

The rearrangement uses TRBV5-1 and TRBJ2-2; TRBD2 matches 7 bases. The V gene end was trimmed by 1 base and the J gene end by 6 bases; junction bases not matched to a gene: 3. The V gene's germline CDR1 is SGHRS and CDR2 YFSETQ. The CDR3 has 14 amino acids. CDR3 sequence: CASSLYAGAGELFF. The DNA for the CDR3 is TGCGCCAGCAGCTTGTATGCGGGGGCCGGGGAGCTGTTTTTT.

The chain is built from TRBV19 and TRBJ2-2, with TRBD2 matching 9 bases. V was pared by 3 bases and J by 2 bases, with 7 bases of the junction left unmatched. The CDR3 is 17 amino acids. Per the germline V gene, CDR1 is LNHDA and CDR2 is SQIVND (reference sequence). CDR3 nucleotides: TGTGCCAGTAGTATCAGAGCGGGGGGTCCCAACACCGGGGAGCTGTTTTTT. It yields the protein CASSIRAGGPNTGELFF. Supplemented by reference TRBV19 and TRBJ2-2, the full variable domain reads DGGITQSPKYLFRKEGQNVTLSCEQNLNHDAMYWYRQDPGQGLRLIYYSQIVNDFQKGDIAEGYSVSREKKESFPLTVTSAQKNPTAFYLCASSIRAGGPNTGELFFGEGSRLTVL.

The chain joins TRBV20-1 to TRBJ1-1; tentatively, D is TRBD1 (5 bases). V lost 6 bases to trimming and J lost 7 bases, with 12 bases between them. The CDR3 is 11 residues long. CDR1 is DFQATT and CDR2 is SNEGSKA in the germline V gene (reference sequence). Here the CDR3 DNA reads TGCAGTGCCGGGGGTCTGGGTGAAGCTTTCTTT. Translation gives CSAGGLGEAFF.

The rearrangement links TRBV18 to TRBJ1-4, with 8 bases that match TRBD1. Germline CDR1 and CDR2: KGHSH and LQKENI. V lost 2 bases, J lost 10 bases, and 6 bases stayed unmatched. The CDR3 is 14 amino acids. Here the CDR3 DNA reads TGTGCCAGCTCACCAGGACAGGGCGGGCCAAAACTGTTTTTT. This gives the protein CASSPGQGGPKLFF.

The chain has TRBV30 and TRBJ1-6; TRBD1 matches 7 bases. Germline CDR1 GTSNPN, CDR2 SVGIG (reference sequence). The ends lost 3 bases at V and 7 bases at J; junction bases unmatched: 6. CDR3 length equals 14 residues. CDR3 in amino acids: CAWRTTGMNSPLHF. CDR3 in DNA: TGTGCCTGGAGGACGACAGGGATGAATTCACCCCTCCACTTT.

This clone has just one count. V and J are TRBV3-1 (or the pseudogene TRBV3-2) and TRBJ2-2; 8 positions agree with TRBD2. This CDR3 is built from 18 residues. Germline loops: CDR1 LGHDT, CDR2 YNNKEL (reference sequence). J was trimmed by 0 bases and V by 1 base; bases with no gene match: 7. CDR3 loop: CASSQVGLGGANTGELFF. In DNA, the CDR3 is TGTGCCAGCAGCCAAGTTGGGCTCGGGGGGGCGAACACCGGGGAGCTGTTTTTT.

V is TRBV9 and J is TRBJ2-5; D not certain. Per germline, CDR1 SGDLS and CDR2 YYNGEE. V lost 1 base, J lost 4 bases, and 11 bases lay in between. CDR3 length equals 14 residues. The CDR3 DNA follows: TGTGCCAGCAGCGTAACCGCGGTCTCAGAGACCCAGTACTTC. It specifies CASSVTAVSETQYF. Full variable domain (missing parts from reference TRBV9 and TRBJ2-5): DSGVTQTPKHLITATGQRVTLRCSPRSGDLSVYWYQQSLDQGLQFLIQYYNGEERAKGNILERFSAQQFPDLHSELNLSSLELGDSALYFCASSVTAVSETQYFGPGTRLLVL.

For the CDR3, the DNA is TGTGCCAGCAGCTTTTCGGTTGCCAGGGGCTTCTACAATGAGCAGTTCTTC. As protein: CASSFSVARGFYNEQFF. The genes are TRBV11-3 and TRBJ2-1, with D perhaps matching TRBD1 (6 bases). Germline lookup yields CDR1 SGHNT and CDR2 YENEEA. The V and J ends lost 3 bases and 3 bases respectively, with 18 bases between them. This CDR3 is built from 17 residues.

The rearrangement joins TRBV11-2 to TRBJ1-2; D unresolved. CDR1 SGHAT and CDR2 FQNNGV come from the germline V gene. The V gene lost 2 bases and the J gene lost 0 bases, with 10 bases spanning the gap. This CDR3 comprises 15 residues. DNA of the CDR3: TGTGCCAGCAGCTTACGGAGAGTCCCTAACTATGGCTACACCTTC. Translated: CASSLRRVPNYGYTF.

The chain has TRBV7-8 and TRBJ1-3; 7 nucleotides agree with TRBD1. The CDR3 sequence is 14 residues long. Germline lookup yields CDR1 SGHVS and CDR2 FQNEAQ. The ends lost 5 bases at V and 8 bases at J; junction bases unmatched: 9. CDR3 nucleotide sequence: TGTGCCAGCAGCCCCCTAGAGGGGGCTTACACCATATATTTT. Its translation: CASSPLEGAYTIYF.

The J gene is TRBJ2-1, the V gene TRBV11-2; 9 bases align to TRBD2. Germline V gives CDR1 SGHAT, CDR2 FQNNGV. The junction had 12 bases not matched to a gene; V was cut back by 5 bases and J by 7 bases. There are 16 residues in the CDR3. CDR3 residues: CASSKSGGIFENEQFF. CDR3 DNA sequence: TGTGCCAGCAGCAAGAGCGGGGGGATATTTGAAAATGAGCAGTTCTTC.